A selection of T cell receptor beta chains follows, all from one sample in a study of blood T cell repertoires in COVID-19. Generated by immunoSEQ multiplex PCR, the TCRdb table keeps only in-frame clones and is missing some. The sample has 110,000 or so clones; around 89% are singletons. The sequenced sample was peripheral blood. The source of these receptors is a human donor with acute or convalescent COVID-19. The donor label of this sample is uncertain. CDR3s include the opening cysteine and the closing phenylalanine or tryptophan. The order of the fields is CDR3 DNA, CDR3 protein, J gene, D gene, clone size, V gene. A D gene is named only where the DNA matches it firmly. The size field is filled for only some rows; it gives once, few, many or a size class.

CDR3 DNA: TGTGCCAGCAGCCCCGGGTTAGCGGGAGGCTACACCTTC; CDR3 protein: CASSPGLAGGYTF; J gene: TRBJ1-2; D gene: NA; clone size: NA; V gene: TRBV9
CDR3 DNA: TGTGCCAGCAGCCCTACGGGACAGGGTCTTTATGGAAACACCATATATTTT; CDR3 protein: CASSPTGQGLYGNTIYF; J gene: TRBJ1-3; D gene: TRBD1; clone size: NA; V gene: TRBV7-2
CDR3 DNA: TGTGCCACCAGCAGAGATAGCCCTTCTGCGGGAAACTACAATGAGCAGTTCTTC; CDR3 protein: CATSRDSPSAGNYNEQFF; J gene: TRBJ2-1; D gene: NA; clone size: NA; V gene: TRBV15
CDR3 DNA: TGCGCCAGCGGAGACGCCCCGGGAAGGACCGCGGGGAATGAGCAGTTCTTC; CDR3 protein: CASGDAPGRTAGNEQFF; J gene: TRBJ2-1; D gene: NA; clone size: NA; V gene: TRBV5-1
CDR3 DNA: TGTGCCAGCAGCTTGGGACAGTACAATGAGCAGTTCTTC; CDR3 protein: CASSLGQYNEQFF; J gene: TRBJ2-1; D gene: TRBD1; clone size: NA; V gene: TRBV7-2
CDR3 DNA: TGTGCCAGCAGCCAAGACGCCGGGAACAACGAGCAGTACTTC; CDR3 protein: CASSQDAGNNEQYF; J gene: TRBJ2-7; D gene: NA; clone size: NA; V gene: TRBV3-1/TRBV3-2
CDR3 DNA: TGTGCCAGCAGCCAAGATTACCCCAGGCGGGATAATTCACCCCTCCACTTT; CDR3 protein: CASSQDYPRRDNSPLHF; J gene: TRBJ1-6; D gene: NA; clone size: NA; V gene: TRBV3-1/TRBV3-2
CDR3 DNA: TGTGCCAGCAGCTTTTCAGGTCCGCTCGGGGGGCCAACCGGGGAGCTGTTTTTT; CDR3 protein: CASSFSGPLGGPTGELFF; J gene: TRBJ2-2; D gene: NA; clone size: once; V gene: TRBV7-6
CDR3 DNA: TGCGCCAGCAGCTTACTAGGTAATGAGCAGTTCTTC; CDR3 protein: CASSLLGNEQFF; J gene: TRBJ2-1; D gene: NA; clone size: NA; V gene: TRBV5-1
CDR3 DNA: TGTGCCAGCAGCTTTTCTAGCGGGGGCCACAATGAGCAGTTCTTC; CDR3 protein: CASSFSSGGHNEQFF; J gene: TRBJ2-1; D gene: NA; clone size: NA; V gene: TRBV12-1
CDR3 DNA: TGTGCCAGCAGTTCCCTCATCTTCGACAGGCTAAGGGACTACACCTTC; CDR3 protein: CASSSLIFDRLRDYTF; J gene: TRBJ1-2; D gene: NA; clone size: NA; V gene: TRBV28
CDR3 DNA: TGTGCCAGCAGCCAAGACCTAAGCAGGGGAAGGGGTGAGCAGTTCTTC; CDR3 protein: CASSQDLSRGRGEQFF; J gene: TRBJ2-1; D gene: NA; clone size: NA; V gene: TRBV3-1/TRBV3-2
CDR3 DNA: TGTGCCAGCAGTTTAGGCTATGAGCAGTTCTTC; CDR3 protein: CASSLGYEQFF; J gene: TRBJ2-1; D gene: NA; clone size: NA; V gene: TRBV27
CDR3 DNA: TGTGCCAGCAGCCCAGGGGTGGACAGGGGGCTAGATGAGCAGTTCTTC; CDR3 protein: CASSPGVDRGLDEQFF; J gene: TRBJ2-1; D gene: TRBD1; clone size: NA; V gene: TRBV7-9
CDR3 DNA: TGCAGCGTTGAAGATCACCGGAGGGAGACTGAAGCTTTCTTT; CDR3 protein: CSVEDHRRETEAFF; J gene: TRBJ1-1; D gene: NA; clone size: NA; V gene: TRBV29-1
CDR3 DNA: TGCGCCAGCAGTCAATCTATTCCCAGGGTCGAGACCCAGTACTTC; CDR3 protein: CASSQSIPRVETQYF; J gene: TRBJ2-5; D gene: NA; clone size: NA; V gene: TRBV23-1
CDR3 DNA: TGTGCCACTCGACTAGCGGGGCGTTTCGAGCAGTACTTC; CDR3 protein: CATRLAGRFEQYF; J gene: TRBJ2-7; D gene: TRBD2; clone size: NA; V gene: TRBV2
CDR3 DNA: TGTGCCAGCAGCTTGGTTCAGGGGAACTATGGCTACACCTTC; CDR3 protein: CASSLVQGNYGYTF; J gene: TRBJ1-2; D gene: NA; clone size: NA; V gene: TRBV5-4
CDR3 DNA: TGTGCCAGCAGTGAACAGAAAGCTCCGGGAACCAATCAGCCCCAGCATTTT; CDR3 protein: CASSEQKAPGTNQPQHF; J gene: TRBJ1-5; D gene: NA; clone size: NA; V gene: TRBV6-1
CDR3 DNA: TGTGCCAGTAGTATAGCAGGGAATCAGCCCCAGCATTTT; CDR3 protein: CASSIAGNQPQHF; J gene: TRBJ1-5; D gene: NA; clone size: NA; V gene: TRBV19
CDR3 DNA: TGTGCCAGCTCAGCCCGACAGGGGAACGCCGGGGAGCTGTTTTTT; CDR3 protein: CASSARQGNAGELFF; J gene: TRBJ2-2; D gene: TRBD1; clone size: NA; V gene: TRBV18
CDR3 DNA: TGTGCCTGGAACCGAGGGACAGTAAATAACTATGGCTACACCTTC; CDR3 protein: CAWNRGTVNNYGYTF; J gene: TRBJ1-2; D gene: TRBD1; clone size: NA; V gene: TRBV30
CDR3 DNA: TGTGCCAGCAGACAGGGGGCGAGTTTATGGGAGCAGTACTTC; CDR3 protein: CASRQGASLWEQYF; J gene: TRBJ2-7; D gene: TRBD1; clone size: few; V gene: TRBV28
CDR3 DNA: TGTGCCAGCAGCTTTGGATTGGACAGGCCCGAGCAGTTCTTC; CDR3 protein: CASSFGLDRPEQFF; J gene: TRBJ2-1; D gene: TRBD1; clone size: NA; V gene: TRBV7-8
CDR3 DNA: TGTGCCAGCAGTGGCAGGGAATATGGCTACACCTTC; CDR3 protein: CASSGREYGYTF; J gene: TRBJ1-2; D gene: NA; clone size: NA; V gene: TRBV28
CDR3 DNA: TGTGCCAGCAGCTCTCAGGGGGCAAGAAATTCACCCCTCCACTTT; CDR3 protein: CASSSQGARNSPLHF; J gene: TRBJ1-6; D gene: TRBD1; clone size: NA; V gene: TRBV7-3
CDR3 DNA: TGCGCCAGCAGCGGAGGTACAGAAAACACTGAAGCTTTCTTT; CDR3 protein: CASSGGTENTEAFF; J gene: TRBJ1-1; D gene: NA; clone size: NA; V gene: TRBV5-1
CDR3 DNA: TGTGCCAGCAGTGATTGGGACTCCAACAATGAGCAGTTCTTC; CDR3 protein: CASSDWDSNNEQFF; J gene: TRBJ2-1; D gene: NA; clone size: once; V gene: TRBV6-1
CDR3 DNA: TGTGCCAGCAGTTCGCCTGGGCAGGGAAGCACAGATACGCAGTATTTT; CDR3 protein: CASSSPGQGSTDTQYF; J gene: TRBJ2-3; D gene: NA; clone size: NA; V gene: TRBV6-5
CDR3 DNA: TGTGCCAGCAGTGAGTATTTGGGAGCTGGCTACACCTTC; CDR3 protein: CASSEYLGAGYTF; J gene: TRBJ1-2; D gene: NA; clone size: NA; V gene: TRBV6-4
CDR3 DNA: TGTGCCAGTGCCGACAGGGGAAGACAGCCCCAGCATTTT; CDR3 protein: CASADRGRQPQHF; J gene: TRBJ1-5; D gene: TRBD1; clone size: NA; V gene: TRBV19
CDR3 DNA: TGTGCCAGCAGCCAAGACGCAGGGATAACTGGAAACACCATATATTTT; CDR3 protein: CASSQDAGITGNTIYF; J gene: TRBJ1-3; D gene: NA; clone size: once; V gene: TRBV3-1/TRBV3-2
CDR3 DNA: TGTGCCAGCAGCCCCCCACATCGGGGTAGCTCCTATAATTCACCCCTCCACTTT; CDR3 protein: CASSPPHRGSSYNSPLHF; J gene: TRBJ1-6; D gene: NA; clone size: NA; V gene: TRBV27
CDR3 DNA: TGTGCCAGCAGCCGTCCGGACAGGGGCCTTACGTATGGCTACACCTTC; CDR3 protein: CASSRPDRGLTYGYTF; J gene: TRBJ1-2; D gene: TRBD1; clone size: NA; V gene: TRBV6-2/TRBV6-3
CDR3 DNA: TGTGCCAGTAGTAAACTCTACCTCCCAACTAATGAAAAACTGTTTTTT; CDR3 protein: CASSKLYLPTNEKLFF; J gene: TRBJ1-4; D gene: NA; clone size: NA; V gene: TRBV19
CDR3 DNA: TGTGCCAGCGCGCGAGCGATTGAGTACAATGAGCAGTTCTTC; CDR3 protein: CASARAIEYNEQFF; J gene: TRBJ2-1; D gene: NA; clone size: NA; V gene: TRBV27
CDR3 DNA: TGTGCCAGCAGCTTGAGGGGCCACACTGAAGCTTTCTTT; CDR3 protein: CASSLRGHTEAFF; J gene: TRBJ1-1; D gene: NA; clone size: NA; V gene: TRBV5-6
CDR3 DNA: TGTGCCACCAGTGCGACTAGCGGAGCCTCCTACAATGAGCAGTTCTTC; CDR3 protein: CATSATSGASYNEQFF; J gene: TRBJ2-1; D gene: TRBD2; clone size: few; V gene: TRBV24-1
CDR3 DNA: TGTGCCAGCAGTCGACCCATAGCGGGGGGACAAGAGACCCAGTACTTC; CDR3 protein: CASSRPIAGGQETQYF; J gene: TRBJ2-5; D gene: TRBD2; clone size: NA; V gene: TRBV6-6
CDR3 DNA: TGTGCCAGCAATAACCCGGGACAGGGGTACGAGCAGTACTTC; CDR3 protein: CASNNPGQGYEQYF; J gene: TRBJ2-7; D gene: TRBD1; clone size: once; V gene: TRBV6-5
CDR3 DNA: TGTGCCAGCACCCTTACGGGTCAGATCAATGAGCAGTTCTTC; CDR3 protein: CASTLTGQINEQFF; J gene: TRBJ2-1; D gene: NA; clone size: once; V gene: TRBV7-2
CDR3 DNA: TGTGCCAGCAGGCTACAGGGGGCGGATGAAAAACTGTTTTTT; CDR3 protein: CASRLQGADEKLFF; J gene: TRBJ1-4; D gene: TRBD1; clone size: once; V gene: TRBV28
CDR3 DNA: TGTGCCAGCAGCCGGGGTGGGGCGTCCAATGAAAAACTGTTTTTT; CDR3 protein: CASSRGGASNEKLFF; J gene: TRBJ1-4; D gene: NA; clone size: NA; V gene: TRBV14
CDR3 DNA: TGTGCCAGCAGCATCCAGGGTACCTATGGCTACACCTTC; CDR3 protein: CASSIQGTYGYTF; J gene: TRBJ1-2; D gene: NA; clone size: once; V gene: TRBV5-4
CDR3 DNA: TGTGCCAGCAGCCTATGGAGGGACCAGCCCCAGCATTTT; CDR3 protein: CASSLWRDQPQHF; J gene: TRBJ1-5; D gene: NA; clone size: NA; V gene: TRBV7-2
CDR3 DNA: TGTGCCAGCAGCAAACAGGCTAACACTGAAGCTTTCTTT; CDR3 protein: CASSKQANTEAFF; J gene: TRBJ1-1; D gene: NA; clone size: NA; V gene: TRBV21-1